By frequency in the sample, the clone carrying this T cell receptor (beta chain) is medium-sized. Antigen: not known. This specimen comes from a study of PD-1 blockade in classical Hodgkin lymphoma. Study as a whole: Patients received nivolumab 3 mg/kg intravenously every 2 weeks.

With 1 base clipped from V and 2 bases from J, the junction kept 8 bases outside the gene matches. Germline assignment: CDR1 SEHNR and CDR2 FQNEAQ (reference sequence). The CDR3 extends over 18 amino acids. Stated time point: cycle 4 day 1 (C4D1), after less than 7 weeks of nivolumab. No patient escaped relapse after autologous stem cell transplantation, and brentuximab vedotin exposure varied. Starting with thawed PBMCs, CD4+ T cells were purified by magnetic negative selection. Sequencing used immunoSEQ multiplex PCR; TCRdb keeps in-frame clones, though not all of them. The sample includes 20,000 to 25,000 clones, 65% to 90% of them seen just once. General study points: CD4+ TCR diversity climbed significantly by C4D1, unlike CD8+ TCR diversity. Reported baseline diversity: healthy donors highest, relapsed/refractory patients lowest.

The sequence was collected from a human donor with classical Hodgkin lymphoma. The source material was CD4+ T cells from blood, sampled before the fourth cycle of nivolumab. V gene TRBV7-9 combines with J gene TRBJ2-4; 10 positions agree with TRBD1. CDR3 in DNA: TGTGCCAGCAGCTTAGGCCCCAGACAGGGGGCGTCCAAAAACATTCAGTACTTC. Translation gives CASSLGPRQGASKNIQYF.